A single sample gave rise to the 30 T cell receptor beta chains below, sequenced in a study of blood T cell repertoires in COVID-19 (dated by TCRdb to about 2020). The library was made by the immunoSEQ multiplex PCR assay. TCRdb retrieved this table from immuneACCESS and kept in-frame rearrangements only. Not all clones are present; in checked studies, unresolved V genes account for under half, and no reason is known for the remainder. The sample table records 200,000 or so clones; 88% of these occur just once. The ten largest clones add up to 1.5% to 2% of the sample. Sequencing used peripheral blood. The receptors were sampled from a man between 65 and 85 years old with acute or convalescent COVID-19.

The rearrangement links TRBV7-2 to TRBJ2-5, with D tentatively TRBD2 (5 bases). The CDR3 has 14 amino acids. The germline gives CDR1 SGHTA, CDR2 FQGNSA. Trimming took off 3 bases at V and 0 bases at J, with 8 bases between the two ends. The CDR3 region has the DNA TGTGCCAGCAGCTTGGGAGCGTACCAAGAGACCCAGTACTTC. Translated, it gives CASSLGAYQETQYF. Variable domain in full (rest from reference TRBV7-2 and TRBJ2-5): GAGVSQSPSNKVTEKGKDVELRCDPISGHTALYWYRQSLGQGLEFLIYFQGNSAPDKSGLPSDRFSAERTGGSVSTLTIQRTQQEDSAVYLCASSLGAYQETQYFGPGTRLLVL.

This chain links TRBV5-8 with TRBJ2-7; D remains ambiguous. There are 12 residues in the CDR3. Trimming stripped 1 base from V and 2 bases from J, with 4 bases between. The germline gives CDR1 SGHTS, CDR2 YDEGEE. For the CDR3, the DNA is TGTGCCAGCAGCTTGTCCGCCTACGAGCAGTACTTC. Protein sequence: CASSLSAYEQYF.

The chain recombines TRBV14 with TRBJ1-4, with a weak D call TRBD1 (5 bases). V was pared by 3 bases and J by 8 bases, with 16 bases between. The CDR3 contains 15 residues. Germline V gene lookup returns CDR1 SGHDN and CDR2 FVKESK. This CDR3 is CASSQYIGEGEKLFF. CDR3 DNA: TGTGCCAGCAGCCAGTATATCGGGGAGGGGGAAAAACTGTTTTTT.

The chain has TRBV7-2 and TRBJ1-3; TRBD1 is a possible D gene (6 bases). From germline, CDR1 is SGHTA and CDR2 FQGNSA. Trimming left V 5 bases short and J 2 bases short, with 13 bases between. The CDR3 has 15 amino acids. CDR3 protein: CASSPDSATGNTIYF. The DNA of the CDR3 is TGTGCCAGCAGCCCGGACAGCGCCACTGGAAACACCATATATTTT.

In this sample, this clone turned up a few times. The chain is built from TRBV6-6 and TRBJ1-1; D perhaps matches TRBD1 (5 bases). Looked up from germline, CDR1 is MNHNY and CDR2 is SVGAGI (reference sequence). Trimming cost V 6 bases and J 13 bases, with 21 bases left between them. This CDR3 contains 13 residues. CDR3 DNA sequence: TGTGCCAGCAGGGGGCAGACGGTCCTGGGGGGTTTCTTT. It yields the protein CASRGQTVLGGFF.

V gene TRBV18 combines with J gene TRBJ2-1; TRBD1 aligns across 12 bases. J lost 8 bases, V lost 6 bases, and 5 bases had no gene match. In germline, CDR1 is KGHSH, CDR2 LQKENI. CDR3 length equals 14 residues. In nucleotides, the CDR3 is TGTGCCAGCTCGCCCGGGACAGGGGGCCATGAGCAGTTCTTC. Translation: CASSPGTGGHEQFF.

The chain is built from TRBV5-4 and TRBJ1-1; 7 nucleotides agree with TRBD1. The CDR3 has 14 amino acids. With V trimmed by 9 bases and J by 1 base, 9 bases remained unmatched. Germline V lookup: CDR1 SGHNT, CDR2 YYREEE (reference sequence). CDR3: CATNERTGNTEAFF. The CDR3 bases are TGTGCCACTAATGAGCGGACAGGGAACACTGAAGCTTTCTTT.

The CDR3 loop is CASSLSGTSNGELFF. The DNA of the CDR3 is TGTGCCAGCTCACTGTCCGGGACAAGCAACGGGGAGCTGTTTTTT. V usage is TRBV18 and J usage is TRBJ2-2; the D gene is possibly TRBD1 (6 bases). The CDR3 is 15 residues long. V was trimmed by 4 bases and J by 7 bases, leaving 16 bases between them. Germline V gives CDR1 KGHSH, CDR2 LQKENI.

The CDR3 here is CASSLLAYEQYF. The CDR3 DNA follows: TGTGCCAGCAGTCTACTGGCCTACGAGCAGTACTTC. The chain uses TRBV6-2 or TRBV6-3 and TRBJ2-7, with D hard to call. This CDR3 spans 12 amino acids. The V gene's germline CDR1 is MNHEY and CDR2 SVGEGT. The V gene lost 5 bases and the J gene lost 2 bases, with 7 bases spanning the gap.

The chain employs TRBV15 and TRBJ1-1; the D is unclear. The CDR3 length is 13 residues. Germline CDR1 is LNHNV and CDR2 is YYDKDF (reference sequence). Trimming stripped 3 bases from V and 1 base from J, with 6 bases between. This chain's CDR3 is CATSRQENTEAFF. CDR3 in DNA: TGTGCCACCAGCAGGCAGGAGAACACTGAAGCTTTCTTT.

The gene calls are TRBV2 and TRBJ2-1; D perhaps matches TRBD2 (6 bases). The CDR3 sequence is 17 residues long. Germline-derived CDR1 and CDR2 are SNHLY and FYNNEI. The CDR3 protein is CATAHGEGRERLNEQFF. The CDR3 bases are TGTGCAACCGCCCATGGGGAAGGCCGGGAGCGCCTCAATGAGCAGTTCTTC.

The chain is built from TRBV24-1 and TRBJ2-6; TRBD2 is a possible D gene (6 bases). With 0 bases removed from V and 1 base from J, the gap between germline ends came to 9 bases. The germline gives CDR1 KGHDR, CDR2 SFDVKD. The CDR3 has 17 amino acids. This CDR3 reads CATSDLGGFSGANVLTF. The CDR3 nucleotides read TGTGCCACCAGTGATTTGGGGGGGTTTTCTGGGGCCAACGTCCTGACTTTC.

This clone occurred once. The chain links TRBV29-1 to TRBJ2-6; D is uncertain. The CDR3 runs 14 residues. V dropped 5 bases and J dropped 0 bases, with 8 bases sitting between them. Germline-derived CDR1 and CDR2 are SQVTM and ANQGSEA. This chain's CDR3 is CSVSSFSGANVLTF. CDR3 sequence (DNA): TGCAGCGTTTCCTCCTTCTCTGGGGCCAACGTCCTGACTTTC.

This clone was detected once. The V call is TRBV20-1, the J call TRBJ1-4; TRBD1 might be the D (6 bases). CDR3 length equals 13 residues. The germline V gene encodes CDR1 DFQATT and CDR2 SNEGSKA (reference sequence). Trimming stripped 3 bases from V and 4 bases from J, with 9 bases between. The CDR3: CSASRQVNEKLFF. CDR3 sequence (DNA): TGCAGTGCTAGTCGACAGGTTAATGAAAAACTGTTTTTT.

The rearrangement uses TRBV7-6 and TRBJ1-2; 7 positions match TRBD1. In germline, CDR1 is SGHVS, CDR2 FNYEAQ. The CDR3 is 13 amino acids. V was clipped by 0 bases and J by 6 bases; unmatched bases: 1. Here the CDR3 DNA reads TGTGCCAGCAGCTTAGCGACAGGGAATGGCTACACCTTC. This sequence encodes CASSLATGNGYTF. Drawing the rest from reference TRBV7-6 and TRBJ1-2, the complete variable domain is GAGVSQSPRYKVTKRGQDVALRCDPISGHVSLYWYRQALGQGPEFLTYFNYEAQQDKSGLPNDRFSAERPEGSISTLTIQRTEQRDSAMYRCASSLATGNGYTFGSGTRLTVV.

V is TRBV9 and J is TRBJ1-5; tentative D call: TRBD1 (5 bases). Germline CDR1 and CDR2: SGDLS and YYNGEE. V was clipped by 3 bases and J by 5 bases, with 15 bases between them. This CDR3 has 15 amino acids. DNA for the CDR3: TGTGCCAGCAGCGCCGCGTGGGGGAGGGATCAGCCCCAGCATTTT. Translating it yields CASSAAWGRDQPQHF.

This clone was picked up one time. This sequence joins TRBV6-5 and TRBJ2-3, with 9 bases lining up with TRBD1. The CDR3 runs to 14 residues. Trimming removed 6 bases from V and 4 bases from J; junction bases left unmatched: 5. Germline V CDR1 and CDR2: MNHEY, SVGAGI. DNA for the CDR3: TGTGCCAGCAGGAAGGGACAGGGCTCAGATACGCAGTATTTT. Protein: CASRKGQGSDTQYF.

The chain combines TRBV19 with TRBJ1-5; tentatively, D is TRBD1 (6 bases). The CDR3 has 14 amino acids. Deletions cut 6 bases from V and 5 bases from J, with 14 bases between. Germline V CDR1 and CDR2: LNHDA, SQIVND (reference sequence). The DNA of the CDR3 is TGTGCCAGTAGAACAACAGGGATCGATCAGCCCCAGCATTTT. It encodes CASRTTGIDQPQHF.

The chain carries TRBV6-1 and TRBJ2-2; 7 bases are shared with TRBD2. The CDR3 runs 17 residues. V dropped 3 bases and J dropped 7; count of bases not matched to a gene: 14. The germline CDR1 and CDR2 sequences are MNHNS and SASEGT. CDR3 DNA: TGTGCCAGCAGTGAGTTTTGGGGGATCCCGGGAGGCGGGGAGCTGTTTTTT. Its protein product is CASSEFWGIPGGGELFF.

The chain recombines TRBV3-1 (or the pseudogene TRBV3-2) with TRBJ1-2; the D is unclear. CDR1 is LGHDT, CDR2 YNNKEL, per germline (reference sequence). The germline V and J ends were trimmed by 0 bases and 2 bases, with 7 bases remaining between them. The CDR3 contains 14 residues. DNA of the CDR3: TGTGCCAGCAGCCAAGATACGGGGAACTATGGCTACACCTTC. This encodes CASSQDTGNYGYTF.

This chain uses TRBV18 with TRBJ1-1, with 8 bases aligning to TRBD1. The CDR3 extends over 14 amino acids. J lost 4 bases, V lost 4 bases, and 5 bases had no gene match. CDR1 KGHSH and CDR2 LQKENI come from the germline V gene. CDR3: CASSQGGQGTEAFF. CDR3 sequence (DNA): TGTGCCAGCTCACAAGGAGGACAGGGCACTGAAGCTTTCTTT.

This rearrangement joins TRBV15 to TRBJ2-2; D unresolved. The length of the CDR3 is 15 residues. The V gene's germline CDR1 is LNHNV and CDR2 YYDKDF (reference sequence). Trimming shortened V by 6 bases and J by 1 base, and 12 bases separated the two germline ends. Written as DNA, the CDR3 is TGTGCCACCAGTGGGCGTGCGAAGAACACCGGGGAGCTGTTTTTT. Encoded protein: CATSGRAKNTGELFF.

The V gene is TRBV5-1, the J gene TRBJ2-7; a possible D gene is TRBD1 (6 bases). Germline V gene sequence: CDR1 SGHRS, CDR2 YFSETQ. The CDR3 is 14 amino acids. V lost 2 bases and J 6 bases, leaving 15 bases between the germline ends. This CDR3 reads CASSLRPGQSEQYF. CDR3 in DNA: TGCGCCAGCAGCTTACGTCCCGGACAGTCCGAGCAGTACTTC.

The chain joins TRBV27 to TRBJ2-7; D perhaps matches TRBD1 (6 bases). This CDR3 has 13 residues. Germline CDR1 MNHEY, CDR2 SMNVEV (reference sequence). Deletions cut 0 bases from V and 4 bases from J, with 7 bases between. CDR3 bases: TGTGCCAGCAGTTTATCAACAGGGTACGAGCAGTACTTC. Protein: CASSLSTGYEQYF.

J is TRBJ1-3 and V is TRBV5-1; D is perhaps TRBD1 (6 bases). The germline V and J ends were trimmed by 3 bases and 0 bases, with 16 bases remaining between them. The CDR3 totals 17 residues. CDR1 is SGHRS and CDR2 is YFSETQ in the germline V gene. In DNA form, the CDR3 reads TGCGCCAGCAGCTGGACCGGGACACCGAGCTCTGGAAACACCATATATTTT. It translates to CASSWTGTPSSGNTIYF.

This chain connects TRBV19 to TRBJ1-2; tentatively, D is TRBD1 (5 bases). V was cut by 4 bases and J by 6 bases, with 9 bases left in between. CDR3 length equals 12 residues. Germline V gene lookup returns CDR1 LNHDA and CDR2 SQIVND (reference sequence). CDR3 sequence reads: CASSSFRDGYTF. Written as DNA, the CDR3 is TGTGCCAGTAGTAGCTTCAGGGATGGCTACACCTTC.

This CDR3 reads CASSIDRTGSDEQYF. For the CDR3, the DNA is TGTGCCAGTAGTATAGATCGAACAGGGAGTGACGAGCAGTACTTC. This sequence joins TRBV19 and TRBJ2-7; the D gene is possibly TRBD1 (6 bases). Between the trimmed V and J ends, which lost 0 bases and 5 bases, there was a span of 14 bases. There are 15 residues in the CDR3. The V gene's germline CDR1 is LNHDA and CDR2 SQIVND (reference sequence).

CDR3 sequence (DNA): TGTGCCACCAGCAGAGTCTGGGCAGGGGGGACTAATGAAAAACTGTTTTTT. This codes for CATSRVWAGGTNEKLFF. This chain joins TRBV15 and TRBJ1-4; 7 bases are shared with TRBD1. V gave up 1 base and J gave up 2 bases; unmatched junction bases: 7. Germline-derived CDR1 and CDR2 are LNHNV and YYDKDF (reference sequence). This CDR3 has 17 residues.

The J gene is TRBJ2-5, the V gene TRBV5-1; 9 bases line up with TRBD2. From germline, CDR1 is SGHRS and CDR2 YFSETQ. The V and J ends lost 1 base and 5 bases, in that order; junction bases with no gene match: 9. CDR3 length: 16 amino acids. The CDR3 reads CASSLTGTSYSETQYF. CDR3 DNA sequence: TGCGCCAGCAGCTTGACCGGGACTAGCTATTCGGAGACCCAGTACTTC.

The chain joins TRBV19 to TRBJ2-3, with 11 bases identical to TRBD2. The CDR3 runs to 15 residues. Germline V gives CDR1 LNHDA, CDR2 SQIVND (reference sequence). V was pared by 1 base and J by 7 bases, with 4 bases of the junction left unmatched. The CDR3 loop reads CASSIGLAGSNTQYF. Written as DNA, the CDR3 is TGTGCCAGTAGTATAGGACTAGCGGGGTCAAATACGCAGTATTTT. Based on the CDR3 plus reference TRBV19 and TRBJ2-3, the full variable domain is DGGITQSPKYLFRKEGQNVTLSCEQNLNHDAMYWYRQDPGQGLRLIYYSQIVNDFQKGDIAEGYSVSREKKESFPLTVTSAQKNPTAFYLCASSIGLAGSNTQYFGPGTRLTVL.